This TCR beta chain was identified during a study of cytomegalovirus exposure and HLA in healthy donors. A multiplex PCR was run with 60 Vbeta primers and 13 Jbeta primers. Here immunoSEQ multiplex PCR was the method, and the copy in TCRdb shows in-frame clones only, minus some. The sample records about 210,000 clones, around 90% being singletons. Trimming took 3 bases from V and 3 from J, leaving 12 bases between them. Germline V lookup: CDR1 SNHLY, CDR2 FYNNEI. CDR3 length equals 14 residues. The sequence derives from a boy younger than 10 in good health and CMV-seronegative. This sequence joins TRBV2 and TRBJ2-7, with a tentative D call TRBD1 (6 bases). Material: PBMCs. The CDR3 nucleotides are TGTGCCAGCAGTGACCTGACAGGATACTACGAGCAGTACTTC. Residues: CASSDLTGYYEQYF.